These 6 T cell receptor beta chains originate from one sample sequenced in a study of blood T cell repertoires in COVID-19. The assay was immunoSEQ multiplex PCR, and TCRdb's table has in-frame clones only and misses some. This sample has 200,000 or so clones, with under 90% found just once. The sample taken for sequencing was peripheral blood. Source of these receptors: a woman older than 75 with COVID-19, enrolled during active disease.

The chain is built from TRBV28 and TRBJ1-5; possibly TRBD1 for D (5 bases). Trimming stripped 4 bases from V and 6 bases from J, with 10 bases between. Germline V gives CDR1 MDHEN, CDR2 SYDVKM. The CDR3 covers 13 residues. The CDR3 spells CASSSQVSQPQHF. As DNA, the CDR3 is TGTGCCAGCAGTTCACAGGTCAGTCAGCCCCAGCATTTT.

The rearrangement uses TRBV3-1 (or the pseudogene TRBV3-2) and TRBJ2-3; the D gene is possibly TRBD2 (5 bases). The ends were cut back, 0 bases at V and 1 base at J, with 14 bases in the middle. Germline values: CDR1 LGHDT, CDR2 YNNKEL (reference sequence). The CDR3 sequence is 17 residues long. CDR3 bases: TGTGCCAGCAGCCAAGATCGAACAGCGAGGGGCACAGATACGCAGTATTTT. Protein product: CASSQDRTARGTDTQYF.

V gene TRBV21-1 combines with J gene TRBJ1-4. TRBV21-1 is noted as a pseudogene. The CDR3 has 19 residues. CDR3 DNA sequence: TGTGCCAGCAGCAAACGCGGAGCTAGGCCACAATTGACTAATGAAAAACTGTTTTTT. Encoded protein: CASSKRGARPQLTNEKLFF.

The genes are TRBV6-4 and TRBJ1-2, with 9 bases matching TRBD1. V trimming: 2 bases; J trimming: 6 bases; junction bases outside the gene matches: 4. This CDR3 region has 14 residues. Germline CDR1 is MRHNA and CDR2 is SNTAGT. The CDR3 DNA sequence: TGTGCCAGCAGTGACCCGGGACAGGGAGATGGCTACACCTTC. As protein: CASSDPGQGDGYTF.

The gene calls are TRBV6-6 and TRBJ2-7; D perhaps matches TRBD1 (6 bases). V was shortened by 6 bases and J by 2 bases, with 17 bases between the two germline ends. CDR1 and CDR2 from the germline V gene are MNHNY and SVGAGI (reference sequence). This CDR3 is 15 amino acids long. CDR3 DNA sequence: TGTGCCAGCAGGCCCCGGGACACCCCAACCTACGAGCAGTACTTC. It translates to CASRPRDTPTYEQYF.

The sample holds one count of this clone. V gene TRBV15 combines with J gene TRBJ2-5; TRBD1 might be the D (6 bases). Germline CDR1 and CDR2: LNHNV and YYDKDF (reference sequence). This CDR3 has 13 residues. V gave up 9 bases and J gave up 5 bases, with 16 bases separating them. The CDR3 nucleotides are TGTGCCACGGCCCAAGGGGGTTTGGAGACCCAGTACTTC. Translated, it gives CATAQGGLETQYF.